Presented here are 24 T cell receptor beta chains from one specimen sequenced in a study of cytomegalovirus exposure and HLA in healthy donors (dated by TCRdb to 2016 to 2017). Library preparation used the immunoSEQ multiplex PCR assay. A mixture of 60 forward primers for TCR Vbeta segments and 13 reverse primers for TCR Jbeta segments was used in the multiplex PCR. The table was pulled from immuneACCESS by TCRdb, which kept in-frame rearrangements only. Such tables lose some clones; where checked, under half of the loss comes from unresolved V genes, and the rest has no known cause. The sample table contains about 89,000 clones; only one count was recorded for around 76% of them. The ten biggest clones cover around a tenth of the sample. Sequenced: PBMCs. The receptor source for this set is a man aged 25 to 40 in good health and CMV-seropositive.

The chain combines TRBV7-2 with TRBJ2-1; 10 nucleotides align to TRBD2. V trimming: 2 bases; J trimming: 9 bases; junction bases outside the gene matches: 7. The CDR3 totals 15 residues. Germline V lookup: CDR1 SGHTA, CDR2 FQGNSA. Here the CDR3 reads CASSLSGGVRGEQFF. Here the CDR3 DNA reads TGTGCCAGCAGCTTAAGCGGGGGGGTTCGGGGTGAGCAGTTCTTC.

This clone is a singleton in its sample. This chain uses TRBV27 with TRBJ1-5, with 10 bases matching TRBD1. The CDR3 is 14 residues long. V shed 3 bases, J shed 4 bases, and the junction held 0 bases outside the gene matches. CDR1 and CDR2 (germline): MNHEY, SMNVEV (reference sequence). The CDR3 protein is CASSLGQGNQPQHF. Written as DNA, the CDR3 is TGTGCCAGCAGTTTGGGACAGGGGAATCAGCCCCAGCATTTT.

The gene calls are TRBV2 and TRBJ1-5, with no clear D. The CDR3 length is 13 residues. Germline lookup yields CDR1 SNHLY and CDR2 FYNNEI. Trimming cost V 6 bases and J 7 bases, with 13 bases left between them. CDR3 in amino acids: CASSPAGRQPQHF. The CDR3 DNA sequence: TGTGCCAGCAGCCCCGCGGGGAGGCAGCCCCAGCATTTT.

The chain combines TRBV19 with TRBJ1-3, with 8 bases that match TRBD1. The CDR3 extends over 16 amino acids. After removal of 6 bases from V and 4 bases from J, the junction contained 11 bases not matched to a gene. Germline CDR1 is LNHDA and CDR2 is SQIVND (reference sequence). CDR3 in amino acids: CASSIMQGARGNTIYF. CDR3 coding DNA: TGTGCCAGTAGCATAATGCAGGGGGCGCGAGGAAACACCATATATTTT.

The V call is TRBV11-2, the J call TRBJ2-5; perhaps TRBD1 as D (5 bases). The J call is uncertain, as TRBJ2-7 better fits the DNA end. Germline V gene sequence: CDR1 SGHAT, CDR2 FQNNGV. The CDR3 extends over 14 amino acids. CDR3 DNA sequence: TGTGCCAGCAGCTTAGCTCTGGGGCCCTACGAGCAGTACTTC. Its translation: CASSLALGPYEQYF.

The gene calls are TRBV27 and TRBJ1-1; 7 nucleotides line up with TRBD1. The CDR3 loop spans 14 amino acids. J was trimmed by 4 bases and V by 0 bases; bases with no gene match: 2. The V gene's germline CDR1 is MNHEY and CDR2 SMNVEV (reference sequence). CDR3 in amino acids: CASSLSAGGTEAFF. The CDR3 DNA is TGTGCCAGCAGTTTATCAGCAGGGGGCACTGAAGCTTTCTTT.

The chain recombines TRBV7-3 with TRBJ1-1; D gene unclear. Germline-derived CDR1 and CDR2 are SGHTA and FQGTGA. Trimming shortened V by 5 bases and J by 7 bases, and 11 bases separated the two germline ends. The CDR3 is made up of 12 amino acids. The CDR3 DNA is TGTGCCAGCAGCCCCCGCACGGGTGAAGCTTTCTTT. Protein product: CASSPRTGEAFF.

V gene TRBV30 combines with J gene TRBJ1-4; D call uncertain. The V end lost 6 bases, the J end lost 8 bases, and 13 bases lay between the germline ends. Germline V gene data show CDR1 as GTSNPN and CDR2 as SVGIG (reference sequence). CDR3 length equals 12 residues. CDR3 in amino acids: CACGRVGEKLFF. The CDR3 coding sequence is TGTGCCTGTGGGCGGGTGGGGGAAAAACTGTTTTTT.

This clone was counted only a few times. V is TRBV6-5 and J is TRBJ1-5, with 8 bases that match TRBD1. With V trimmed by 2 bases and J by 1 base, 4 bases remained unmatched. This CDR3 comprises 16 residues. The germline gives CDR1 MNHEY, CDR2 SVGAGI. The CDR3 region has the DNA TGTGCCAGCAGTTACGCCGGACAGGGAAGCAATCAGCCCCAGCATTTT. Translated: CASSYAGQGSNQPQHF.

Written as DNA, the CDR3 is TGTGCCAGCAGCCCCACCGAGACAGGCTCTGGAAACACCATATATTTT. Its protein product is CASSPTETGSGNTIYF. V and J are TRBV9 and TRBJ1-3; a weak D match, TRBD1 (6 bases). There are 16 residues in the CDR3. Germline CDR1 reads SGDLS; CDR2 reads YYNGEE. V gave up 4 bases and J gave up 0 bases, with 14 bases separating them.

The sample holds one count of this clone. The V and J genes are TRBV19 and TRBJ2-5; TRBD2 matches at 8 bases. Germline CDR1 reads LNHDA; CDR2 reads SQIVND (reference sequence). This CDR3 comprises 15 residues. V was clipped by 5 bases and J by 3 bases; unmatched bases: 8. DNA for the CDR3: TGTGCCAGTAGTCCCGCCGGGACTAGAAAAGAGACCCAGTACTTC. Its translation is CASSPAGTRKETQYF.

This clone was detected only a few times. The chain joins TRBV7-9 to TRBJ2-1; 7 nucleotides line up with TRBD1. Germline loops: CDR1 SEHNR, CDR2 FQNEAQ (reference sequence). The CDR3 is made up of 15 amino acids. V was clipped by 5 bases and J by 5 bases; unmatched bases: 9. The CDR3 loop is CASSNDRDTNNEQFF. CDR3 coding DNA: TGTGCCAGCAGCAATGACAGGGACACCAACAATGAGCAGTTCTTC.

CDR3 protein: CATSREARGNEQFF. In nucleotides, the CDR3 is TGTGCCACCAGCAGAGAAGCCAGGGGAAATGAGCAGTTCTTC. The chain links TRBV15 to TRBJ2-1; TRBD1 might be the D (6 bases). The CDR3 is made up of 14 amino acids. CDR1 and CDR2 (germline): LNHNV, YYDKDF (reference sequence). Trimming took off 0 bases at V and 7 bases at J, with 10 bases between the two ends.

This chain uses TRBV9 with TRBJ2-2; 8 bases fit TRBD2. The length of the CDR3 is 17 residues. V lost 1 base to trimming and J lost 8 bases; unmatched junction nucleotides: 13. Germline CDR1 SGDLS, CDR2 YYNGEE. This CDR3 reads CASSVREGGGPSGELFF. As DNA, the CDR3 is TGTGCCAGCAGCGTACGGGAGGGCGGGGGCCCCTCTGGGGAGCTGTTTTTT.

V usage is TRBV7-2 and J usage is TRBJ2-1, with D possibly TRBD2 on 7 matching bases. Germline values: CDR1 SGHTA, CDR2 FQGNSA. V was pared by 1 base and J by 7 bases, with 17 bases between. The CDR3 runs 16 residues. The CDR3 coding sequence is TGTGCCAGCAGCTTAGTTTGGGGGGGCCGTGATAATGAGCAGTTCTTC. Its protein product is CASSLVWGGRDNEQFF.

The chain carries TRBV5-4 and TRBJ2-1, with TRBD2 identical over 13 bases. Trimming removed 5 bases from V and 7 bases from J; junction bases left unmatched: 6. This CDR3 is 15 amino acids long. CDR1 SGHNT and CDR2 YYREEE come from the germline V gene (reference sequence). The CDR3 region has the DNA TGTGCCAGCAGAAAACTAGCGGGGGGGCCGAATGAGCAGTTCTTC. Translation: CASRKLAGGPNEQFF.

This clone was seen only once. V and J are TRBV19 and TRBJ2-6, with 9 bases lining up with TRBD1. Germline assignment: CDR1 LNHDA and CDR2 SQIVND (reference sequence). V lost 4 bases and J lost 4; bases outside the gene matches: 11. The CDR3 has 18 residues. The CDR3 DNA reads TGTGCCAGTAGTAAGGGGGGACAGGGTGCGTCCGGGGCCAACGTCCTGACTTTC. This codes for CASSKGGQGASGANVLTF.

The chain has TRBV7-2 and TRBJ2-2; 8 bases agree with TRBD2. The CDR3 has 17 amino acids. Germline V gives CDR1 SGHTA, CDR2 FQGNSA. The V segment lost 2 bases and the J segment 4 bases; nucleotides outside the gene matches: 9. The CDR3 protein is CASSLLGGGPLTGELFF. Written as DNA, the CDR3 is TGTGCCAGCAGCTTATTGGGCGGGGGGCCCCTCACCGGGGAGCTGTTTTTT.

In this sample, this clone turned up once. This chain links TRBV4-1 with TRBJ2-3; D is undetermined. Germline CDR1 and CDR2: MGHRA and YSYEKL. The V end was cut by 6 bases, the J end by 4 bases, with 17 bases between. There are 15 residues in the CDR3. This CDR3 is CASRTASGSADTQYF. The CDR3 bases are TGCGCCAGCAGAACGGCCTCAGGATCGGCAGATACGCAGTATTTT.

This chain joins TRBV7-3 and TRBJ2-5; TRBD2 agrees at 10 bases. V gave up 3 bases and J gave up 5 bases; unmatched junction bases: 9. The CDR3 loop spans 16 amino acids. Germline lookup yields CDR1 SGHTA and CDR2 FQGTGA. CDR3 DNA: TGTGCCAGCAGCTTGGGGGGGCTAGCGGGGGCGGAGACCCAGTACTTC. As protein: CASSLGGLAGAETQYF.

The CDR3 DNA is TGCAGCGTGCCGCGGGTCGGCACTGAAGCTTTCTTT. Its translation is CSVPRVGTEAFF. The chain joins TRBV29-1 to TRBJ1-1; no definite D call. The V end was cut by 6 bases, the J end by 4 bases, with 12 bases between. Per the germline V gene, CDR1 is SQVTM and CDR2 is ANQGSEA. The CDR3 has 12 residues.

This chain joins TRBV5-5 and TRBJ2-3, with D perhaps matching TRBD2 (5 bases). Germline CDR1 reads SGHKS; CDR2 reads YYEKEE (reference sequence). The CDR3 contains 16 residues. Deletions cut 0 bases from V and 6 bases from J, with 17 bases between. CDR3 in amino acids: CASSLVIATTGDTQYF. The CDR3 DNA is TGTGCCAGCAGCTTGGTAATAGCGACTACTGGGGATACGCAGTATTTT.

V and J are TRBV7-6 and TRBJ2-5, with D perhaps matching TRBD2 (7 bases). The CDR3 spans 13 residues. Per the germline V gene, CDR1 is SGHVS and CDR2 is FNYEAQ. CDR3 amino acids: CASRGGLGETQYF. The CDR3 nucleotides read TGTGCGTCAAGGGGGGGCTTGGGGGAGACCCAGTACTTC. The complete variable domain, with remaining parts taken from reference TRBV7-6 and TRBJ2-5, reads GAGVSQSPRYKVTKRGQDVALRCDPISGHVSLYWYRQALGQGPEFLTYFNYEAQQDKSGLPNDRFSAERPEGSISTLTIQRTEQRDSAMYRCASRGGLGETQYFGPGTRLLVL.

This chain connects TRBV5-1 to TRBJ2-1; 7 nucleotides agree with TRBD1. CDR1 is SGHRS and CDR2 is YFSETQ in the germline V gene. This CDR3 is 16 amino acids long. Trimming at V came to 4 bases and at J to 4 bases, leaving 11 bases not matched to a gene. The CDR3 DNA follows: TGCGCCAGCAGCGACCCCGGGACAGAGCTTTACAATGAGCAGTTCTTC. The encoded protein is CASSDPGTELYNEQFF.